This TCR beta chain was profiled in a study of cytomegalovirus exposure and HLA in healthy donors. PCR amplification relied on 60 Vbeta primers (plus 13 Jbeta primers). The data were produced by immunoSEQ multiplex PCR, yet TCRdb's version contains in-frame clones alone and is incomplete. Among around 170,000 clones listed, roughly 80% were seen once. The study, taken as a whole, reports: An analysis done earlier found most TCR beta V segments productive about 87% or about 30% of the time. According to a later analysis, most TCR beta chains associated with CMV appeared HLA-restricted.

The V gene lost 5 bases and the J gene lost 6 bases, with 10 bases spanning the gap. This CDR3 comprises 11 residues. Germline CDR1 reads DFQATT; CDR2 reads SNEGSKA (reference sequence). As to this clone: The antigen is unknown.

Whereas donors were nominally healthy upon sampling, unrecorded immune exposures were probable. The rearrangement uses TRBV20-1 and TRBJ1-2; D call uncertain. The sequence was collected from a man aged 45-65 years in good health and CMV-seronegative. Sequencing was carried out using PBMCs. In DNA, the CDR3 is TGCAGTGCTGGCGGGATCGATGGCTACACCTTC. It specifies CSAGGIDGYTF.